Each of the 27 T cell receptor beta chains below was sequenced from the same sample in a study of CD8 T cells in ankylosing spondylitis. One entry per CDR3 protein, called by TCRdb with MiXCR from the 5' RACE reads. The sample contains roughly 180,000 distinct CDR3 sequences, 10% to 15% of which appear only once. Sequencing was done on a sample of blood, either unsorted or a sorted T cell fraction (not recorded which). All receptors derive from a female donor with ankylosing spondylitis or in good health (not recorded which).

This clonotype was seen many times. The V and J genes are TRBV11-3 and TRBJ2-3; D uncertain. Germline V CDR1 and CDR2: SGHNT, YENEEA. CDR3 length: 13 amino acids. Trimming left V 5 bases short and J 0 bases short, with 6 bases between. The CDR3, as DNA: TGTGCCAGCAGCCCGGGTAGCACAGATACGCAGTATTTT. This codes for CASSPGSTDTQYF.

This clonotype was counted at least ten times. This chain's CDR3 is CASSQPGQGTGELFF. CDR3 in DNA: TGTGCCAGCAGTCAACCGGGACAGGGCACCGGGGAGCTGTTTTTT. The genes are TRBV28 and TRBJ2-2; the match to TRBD1 covers 9 bases. The trim removed 5 bases at V and 4 bases at J, leaving 5 bases unmatched. The CDR3 extends over 15 amino acids. Germline lookup yields CDR1 MDHEN and CDR2 SYDVKM.

This clonotype was recorded at least ten times. The gene calls are TRBV11-2 and TRBJ2-7; the D gene is possibly TRBD2 (6 bases). CDR1 and CDR2 from the germline V gene are SGHAT and FQNNGV. The germline V and J ends were trimmed by 0 bases and 2 bases, with 17 bases remaining between them. This CDR3 is 17 amino acids long. This chain's CDR3 is CASSLDGAGGVPYEQYF. The CDR3 coding sequence is TGTGCCAGCAGCTTAGATGGGGCAGGAGGGGTCCCCTACGAGCAGTACTTC.

This chain connects TRBV20-1 to TRBJ2-1, with TRBD2 matching over 11 bases. V shed 0 bases and J 5 bases; nucleotides not matched to a gene: 3. CDR1 is DFQATT and CDR2 is SNEGSKA in the germline V gene (reference sequence). The CDR3 length is 15 residues. CDR3 bases: TGCAGTGCTAGAGATGCTAGCGGGAGGAACAATGAGCAGTTCTTC. Translation gives CSARDASGRNNEQFF.

This clonotype has ten or more counts. The rearrangement uses TRBV2 and TRBJ1-1; D gene ambiguous. CDR3 length: 12 amino acids. V shed 6 bases and J shed 1 base, with 6 bases lying between them. Germline CDR1 reads SNHLY; CDR2 reads FYNNEI. For the CDR3, the DNA is TGTGCCAGCAGAGAACAGAACACTGAAGCTTTCTTT. This gives the protein CASREQNTEAFF. Full variable domain (missing parts from reference TRBV2 and TRBJ1-1): EPEVTQTPSHQVTQMGQEVILRCVPISNHLYFYWYRQILGQKVEFLVSFYNNEISEKSEIFDDQFSVERPDGSNFTLKIRSTKLEDSAMYFCASREQNTEAFFGQGTRLTVV.

This chain links TRBV5-6 with TRBJ2-6; D perhaps matches TRBD2 (6 bases). V was shortened by 3 bases and J by 2 bases, with 24 bases between the two germline ends. CDR1 is SGHDT, CDR2 YYEEEE, per germline. CDR3 length: 20 residues. CDR3 bases: TGTGCCAGCAGCTCACAGGCCGCTGGACTACCGGTAACTGGGGCCAACGTCCTGACTTTC. Protein product: CASSSQAAGLPVTGANVLTF.

This clonotype was counted many times. The chain combines TRBV10-3 with TRBJ2-3; D is possibly TRBD2 (6 bases). The CDR3 contains 17 residues. The germline CDR1 and CDR2 sequences are ENHRY and SYGVKD. V was shortened by 3 bases and J by 1 base, with 17 bases between the two germline ends. The CDR3 region is CAISDSSSGYRTDTQYF. The DNA of the CDR3 is TGTGCCATCAGTGATTCTTCAAGCGGGTACCGCACAGATACGCAGTATTTT.

Turning to this clonotype: Possible read error: a much larger clone is one base away. The V call is TRBV6-2 or TRBV6-3, the J call TRBJ1-1, with D perhaps TRBD1 (6 bases). Between the trimmed V and J ends, which lost 0 bases and 7 bases, there was a span of 15 bases. CDR1 is MNHEY, CDR2 SVGEGT, per germline. The CDR3 consists of 15 residues. CDR3 region: CASSYSGGGFVEAFF. The CDR3 DNA reads as TGTGCCAGCAGTTACTCCGGGGGCGGATTCGTTGAAGCTTTCTTT.

The table lists this clonotype with many counts. V gene TRBV19 combines with J gene TRBJ2-1; 8 bases fit TRBD1. J lost 7 bases, V lost 3 bases, and 5 bases had no gene match. The V gene's germline CDR1 is LNHDA and CDR2 SQIVND (reference sequence). The CDR3 extends over 14 amino acids. This chain's CDR3 is CASSIPYRGNEQFF. The CDR3 DNA follows: TGTGCCAGTAGTATCCCGTACAGGGGGAATGAGCAGTTCTTC.

This clonotype was counted ten times or more. The V gene is TRBV5-1, the J gene TRBJ1-1; 9 bases agree with TRBD1. The germline gives CDR1 SGHRS, CDR2 YFSETQ. The CDR3 is 13 amino acids. Losses at the gene ends were 4 bases for V and 11 bases for J; bases not matched to a gene: 9. The CDR3 here is CASSPGQGGEAFF. CDR3 bases: TGCGCCAGCAGCCCGGGACAGGGAGGGGAGGCTTTCTTT. The entire variable domain, with the rest obtained from reference TRBV5-1 and TRBJ1-1, is as follows: KAGVTQTPRYLIKTRGQQVTLSCSPISGHRSVSWYQQTPGQGLQFLFEYFSETQRNKGNFPGRFSGRQFSNSRSEMNVSTLELGDSALYLCASSPGQGGEAFFGQGTRLTVV.

At least ten counts were recorded for this clonotype. The chain has TRBV27 and TRBJ2-3; D may be TRBD2 (6 bases). The germline CDR1 and CDR2 sequences are MNHEY and SMNVEV (reference sequence). The CDR3 consists of 15 residues. The germline V and J ends were trimmed by 2 bases and 6 bases, with 15 bases remaining between them. This CDR3 reads CASSLRAVGGDTQYF. The CDR3 nucleotides read TGTGCCAGCAGTTTACGAGCGGTTGGGGGGGATACGCAGTATTTT.

In the case of this clonotype: A much more abundant neighbour one base away suggests this may be a read error. The chain joins TRBV12-3 or TRBV12-4 to TRBJ2-1; D not resolved. This CDR3 region has 13 residues. Trimming removed 1 base at V and 3 bases at J, with 4 bases between. The CDR3 DNA reads as TGTGCCAGCAGTTTAGGACACTACAATGAGCAGTTCTTC. Amino acid sequence: CASSLGHYNEQFF.

Many counts were recorded for this clonotype. V usage is TRBV6-5 and J usage is TRBJ1-3; 8 nucleotides align to TRBD1. From germline, CDR1 is MNHEY and CDR2 SVGAGI. Trimming at V came to 0 bases and at J to 2 bases, leaving 6 bases not matched to a gene. The CDR3 runs to 17 residues. CDR3 loop: CASSYSDRVLTGNTIYF. In DNA form, the CDR3 reads TGTGCCAGCAGTTACTCGGACAGGGTACTGACTGGAAACACCATATATTTT.

This clonotype was recorded at least ten times. The rearrangement links TRBV7-2 to TRBJ2-7; no reliable D call. The V gene lost 5 bases and the J gene lost 6 bases, with 11 bases spanning the gap. The CDR3 consists of 12 residues. Germline CDR1 SGHTA, CDR2 FQGNSA. The CDR3 here is CASSPPKPEQYF. The CDR3 DNA sequence: TGTGCCAGCAGCCCCCCGAAACCCGAGCAGTACTTC.

This clonotype was counted at least ten times. The chain combines TRBV30 with TRBJ2-3, with 10 bases fitting TRBD2. V lost 0 bases and J lost 4; bases outside the gene matches: 7. CDR1 and CDR2 from the germline V gene are GTSNPN and SVGIG (reference sequence). This CDR3 has 16 residues. The CDR3 DNA reads TGTGCCTGGAGTGTGGGACTAGCGTCGGGACCAGATACGCAGTATTTT. It is translated as CAWSVGLASGPDTQYF.

This clonotype was observed a handful of times. The chain joins TRBV29-1 to TRBJ1-5; weak D call: TRBD1 (6 bases). Germline V gene lookup returns CDR1 SQVTM and CDR2 ANQGSEA. Deletions cut 5 bases from V and 6 bases from J, with 20 bases between. This CDR3 is 15 amino acids long. The CDR3 sequence: CSVTLGRGKGQPQHF. CDR3 coding DNA: TGCAGCGTTACTCTAGGCAGGGGAAAAGGTCAGCCCCAGCATTTT.

This clonotype was counted many times. V usage is TRBV20-1 and J usage is TRBJ2-1; D may be TRBD2 (6 bases). The germline V gene has CDR1 DFQATT and CDR2 SNEGSKA (reference sequence). CDR3 length equals 12 residues. The CDR3 bases are TGCGCCGCGAGGCGGGAATACAATGAGCAGTTCTTC. Amino acid sequence: CAARREYNEQFF.

This clonotype came up many times. This chain connects TRBV28 to TRBJ1-3; 9 bases map to TRBD1. After removal of 4 bases from V and 0 bases from J, the junction contained 13 bases not matched to a gene. The V gene's germline CDR1 is MDHEN and CDR2 SYDVKM. The CDR3 sequence is 19 residues long. The DNA of the CDR3 is TGTGCCAGCAGTTCCCTTGCCGGGACAGGGTATACCTCTGGAAACACCATATATTTT. Translated, it gives CASSSLAGTGYTSGNTIYF.

This clonotype was observed at least ten times. This sequence joins TRBV4-1 and TRBJ1-1; the D gene is possibly TRBD1 (5 bases). The CDR3 spans 13 residues. V lost 6 bases, J lost 5 bases, and 13 bases lay in between. Germline assignment: CDR1 MGHRA and CDR2 YSYEKL. The CDR3, as DNA: TGCGCCAGCAGTCTCGCCCGGGGGACTGAAGCTTTCTTT. Encoded protein: CASSLARGTEAFF.

This clonotype was seen a handful of times. The chain links TRBV6-1 to TRBJ2-2; tentatively, D is TRBD1 (5 bases). The CDR3 extends over 15 amino acids. Trimming took 6 bases from V and 4 from J, leaving 15 bases between them. CDR1 and CDR2 (germline): MNHNS, SASEGT. The CDR3 DNA sequence: TGTGCCAGCAGAGCCCCAGGGTTTCGCACCGGGGAGCTGTTTTTT. Protein sequence: CASRAPGFRTGELFF.

The chain employs TRBV7-6 and TRBJ2-1, with D possibly TRBD2 on 6 matching bases. This CDR3 comprises 13 residues. V gave up 5 bases and J gave up 8 bases, with 13 bases separating them. From germline, CDR1 is SGHVS and CDR2 FNYEAQ. The CDR3 region is CASSLEERDEQFF. The DNA for the CDR3 is TGTGCCAGCAGCCTTGAAGAGCGGGATGAGCAGTTCTTC.

A few counts support this clonotype. The chain recombines TRBV4-3 with TRBJ2-3, with unresolved D. CDR3 size: 15 residues. The germline V gene has CDR1 LGHNA and CDR2 YSLEER. Trimming cost V 4 bases and J 4 bases, with 15 bases left between them. The CDR3 DNA is TGCGCCAGCAGCCCCAGAGAGTCTAGGGCAGATACGCAGTATTTT. This translates into CASSPRESRADTQYF.

This clonotype has only a few counts. The chain combines TRBV7-9 with TRBJ1-5, with D perhaps matching TRBD1 (5 bases). V gave up 5 bases and J gave up 3 bases, with 14 bases separating them. From germline, CDR1 is SEHNR and CDR2 FQNEAQ (reference sequence). The CDR3 runs 15 residues. In DNA form, the CDR3 reads TGTGCCAGCAGCCCCGGCGGGGACCACAATCAGCCCCAGCATTTT. Its translation is CASSPGGDHNQPQHF.

There are a few counts of this clonotype. The chain joins TRBV15 to TRBJ2-3, with D perhaps TRBD1 (5 bases). This CDR3 has 14 residues. CDR1 and CDR2 (germline): LNHNV, YYDKDF (reference sequence). With 0 bases removed from V and 4 bases from J, the gap between germline ends came to 8 bases. The CDR3 coding sequence is TGTGCCACCAGCAGAGACAGGGCTGCAGATACGCAGTATTTT. It specifies CATSRDRAADTQYF.

This clonotype came up many times. The V and J genes are TRBV3-1 and TRBJ2-4, with no clear D. The V gene lost 3 bases and the J gene lost 8 bases, with 11 bases spanning the gap. The CDR3 loop spans 13 amino acids. Per the germline V gene, CDR1 is LGHDT and CDR2 is YNNKEL (reference sequence). The CDR3 nucleotides read TGTGCCAGCAGCCAGCTAGGCGCTGACATTCAGTACTTC. Its protein product is CASSQLGADIQYF. The full variable domain, rest sourced from reference TRBV3-1 and TRBJ2-4, is DTAVSQTPKYLVTQMGNDKSIKCEQNLGHDTMYWYKQDSKKFLKIMFSYNNKELIINETVPNRFSPKSPDKAHLNLHINSLELGDSAVYFCASSQLGADIQYFGAGTRLSVL.

This clonotype has ten or more counts. The chain carries TRBV24-1 and TRBJ2-3; D gene uncertain. The germline V gene encodes CDR1 KGHDR and CDR2 SFDVKD. This CDR3 is built from 15 residues. V was pared by 1 base and J by 1 base, with 8 bases between. The CDR3 bases are TGTGCCACCAGTGATTTTGCGAGCGGCACAGATACGCAGTATTTT. It translates to CATSDFASGTDTQYF.

The chain couples TRBV15 to TRBJ1-4, with D possibly being TRBD1 (6 bases). The CDR3 totals 16 residues. V was pared by 0 bases and J by 7 bases, with 15 bases between. CDR1 and CDR2 from the germline V gene are LNHNV and YYDKDF (reference sequence). The CDR3 coding sequence is TGTGCCACCAGCAGAGATGGGGAGCAGGGGAGTGAAAAACTGTTTTTT. Amino acids: CATSRDGEQGSEKLFF.